The 3 T cell receptor beta chains presented below share a single source sample, sequenced in a study of blood T cell repertoires in COVID-19. Method: immunoSEQ multiplex PCR; TCRdb's copy keeps in-frame clones and lacks some. The sample lists 130,000 to 150,000 clones; around 81% were seen once. The source material was peripheral blood. These receptors were collected from a woman aged 40 to 50 with active or convalescent COVID-19.

The CDR3 region is CASSPPGTGGNEQFF. CDR3 DNA: TGTGCCAGCTCACCACCGGGGACAGGGGGCAATGAGCAGTTCTTC. The chain employs TRBV18 and TRBJ2-1, with 11 bases lining up with TRBD1. Germline CDR1 KGHSH, CDR2 LQKENI. V shed 0 bases and J 6 bases; nucleotides not matched to a gene: 1. CDR3 length: 15 residues. Full variable domain (rest looked up from reference TRBV18 and TRBJ2-1): NAGVMQNPRHLVRRRGQEARLRCSPMKGHSHVYWYRQLPEEGLKFMVYLQKENIIDESGMPKERFSAEFPKEGPSILRIQQVVRGDSAAYFCASSPPGTGGNEQFFGPGTRLTVL.

The rearrangement links TRBV2 to TRBJ2-2, with 8 positions matching TRBD1. Germline CDR1 and CDR2: SNHLY and FYNNEI. J gave up 4 bases and V 6 bases, and 7 bases lay outside the gene matches. The CDR3 loop spans 15 amino acids. DNA for the CDR3: TGTGCCAGCAGCCTCCGACAGGGGAGCACCGGGGAGCTGTTTTTT. As protein: CASSLRQGSTGELFF. The variable domain in full, with the rest retrieved from reference TRBV2 and TRBJ2-2, is EPEVTQTPSHQVTQMGQEVILRCVPISNHLYFYWYRQILGQKVEFLVSFYNNEISEKSEIFDDQFSVERPDGSNFTLKIRSTKLEDSAMYFCASSLRQGSTGELFFGEGSRLTVL.

The table lists this clone with a count of one. V usage is TRBV29-1 and J usage is TRBJ1-1; 7 nucleotides align to TRBD1. The CDR3 extends over 13 amino acids. Germline CDR1 reads SQVTM; CDR2 reads ANQGSEA. Trimming took 6 bases from V and 5 from J; bases not matched to a gene: 9. CDR3 nucleotide sequence: TGCAGCGTGGAGACAGGGTTGCGTACTGAAGCTTTCTTT. Its translation: CSVETGLRTEAFF.